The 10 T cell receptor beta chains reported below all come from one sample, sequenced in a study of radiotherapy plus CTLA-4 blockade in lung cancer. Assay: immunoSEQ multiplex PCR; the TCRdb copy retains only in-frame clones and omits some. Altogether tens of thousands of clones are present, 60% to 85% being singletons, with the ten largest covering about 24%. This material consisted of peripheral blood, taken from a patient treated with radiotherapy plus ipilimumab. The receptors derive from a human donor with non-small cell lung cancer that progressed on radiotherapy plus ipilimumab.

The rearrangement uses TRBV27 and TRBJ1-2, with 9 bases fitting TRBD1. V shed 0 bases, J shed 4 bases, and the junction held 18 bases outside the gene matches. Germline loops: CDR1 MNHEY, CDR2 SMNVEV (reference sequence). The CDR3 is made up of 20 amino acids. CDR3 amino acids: CASSLSPVLGRDRALYGYTF. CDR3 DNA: TGTGCCAGCAGTTTATCGCCGGTTCTCGGTCGGGACAGGGCTCTCTATGGCTACACCTTC.

The CDR3 spells CASTGVNTGELFF. CDR3 in DNA: TGTGCCAGCACCGGGGTGAACACCGGGGAGCTGTTTTTT. The chain recombines TRBV2 with TRBJ2-2, with D perhaps matching TRBD2 (5 bases). CDR1 is SNHLY, CDR2 FYNNEI, per germline. The CDR3 length is 13 residues. Trimming removed 7 bases from V and 1 base from J, with 7 bases in between.

In DNA form, the CDR3 reads TGTGCCAGCAGCTTAGGGACTGCGCGTGAGCAGTTCTTC. This translates into CASSLGTAREQFF. The gene calls are TRBV7-2 and TRBJ2-1; TRBD2 is a possible D gene (5 bases). CDR1 is SGHTA, CDR2 FQGNSA, per germline. Trimming shortened V by 1 base and J by 9 bases, and 10 bases separated the two germline ends. The CDR3 is 13 residues long.

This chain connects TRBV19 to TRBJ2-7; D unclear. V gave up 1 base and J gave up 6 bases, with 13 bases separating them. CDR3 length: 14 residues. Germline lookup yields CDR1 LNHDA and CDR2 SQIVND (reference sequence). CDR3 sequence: CASSIGPGRPEQYF. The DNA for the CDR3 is TGTGCCAGTAGTATAGGACCTGGAAGGCCCGAGCAGTACTTC.

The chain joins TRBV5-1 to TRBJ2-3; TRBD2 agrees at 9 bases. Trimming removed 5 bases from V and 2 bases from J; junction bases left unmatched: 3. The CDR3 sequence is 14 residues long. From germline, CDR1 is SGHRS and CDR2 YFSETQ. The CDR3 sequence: CASSSGGFTDTQYF. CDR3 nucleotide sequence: TGCGCCAGCAGTAGCGGGGGCTTCACAGATACGCAGTATTTT.

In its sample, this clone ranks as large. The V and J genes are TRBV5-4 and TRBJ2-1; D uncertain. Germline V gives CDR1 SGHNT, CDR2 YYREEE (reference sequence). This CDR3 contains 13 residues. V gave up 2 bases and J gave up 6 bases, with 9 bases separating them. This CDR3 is CASSFGGSNEQFF. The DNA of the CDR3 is TGTGCCAGCAGCTTCGGTGGAAGCAATGAGCAGTTCTTC.

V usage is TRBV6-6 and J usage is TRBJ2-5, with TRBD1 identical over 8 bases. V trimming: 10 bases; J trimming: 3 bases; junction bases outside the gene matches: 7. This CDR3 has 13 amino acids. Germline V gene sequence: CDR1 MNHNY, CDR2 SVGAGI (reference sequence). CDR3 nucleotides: TGTGCCACTTCCTCAGGGGGCGAAGAGACCCAGTACTTC. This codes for CATSSGGEETQYF.

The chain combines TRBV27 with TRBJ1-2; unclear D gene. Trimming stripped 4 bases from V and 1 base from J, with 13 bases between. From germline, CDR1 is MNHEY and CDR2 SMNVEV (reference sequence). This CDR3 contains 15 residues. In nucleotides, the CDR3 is TGTGCCAGCAGTTCAACTCCCGGGGTTAACTATGGCTACACCTTC. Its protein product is CASSSTPGVNYGYTF.

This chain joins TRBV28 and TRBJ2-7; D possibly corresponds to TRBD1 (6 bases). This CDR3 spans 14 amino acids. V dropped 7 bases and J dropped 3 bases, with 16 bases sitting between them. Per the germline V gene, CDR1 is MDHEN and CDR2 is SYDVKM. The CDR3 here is CASTLGGRDYEQYF. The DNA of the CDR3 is TGTGCCAGCACCTTAGGGGGAAGGGACTACGAGCAGTACTTC.

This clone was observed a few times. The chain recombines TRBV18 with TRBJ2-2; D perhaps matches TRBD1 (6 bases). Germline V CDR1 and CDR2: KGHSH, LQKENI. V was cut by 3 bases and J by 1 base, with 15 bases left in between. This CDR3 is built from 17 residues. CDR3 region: CASSPAPTGQNTGELFF. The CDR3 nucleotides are TGTGCCAGCTCACCTGCCCCAACAGGGCAGAACACCGGGGAGCTGTTTTTT.